This section outlines one T cell receptor (beta chain) sequence together with its context. The entry originates in a study of blood T cell repertoires in COVID-19. Looking at the study overall: Samples representing acute and convalescent COVID-19 were sourced from the United States, Italy and Spain. T cells, B-cell-depleted T cells, or PBMCs supplied cDNA or gDNA.

The repertoire was sequenced with immunoSEQ multiplex PCR; TCRdb's copy has only in-frame clones and lacks some. Of a few hundred thousand clones in the sample, about 90% were seen once. Trimming cost V 5 bases and J 4 bases; bases outside gene matches: 10. CDR3 size: 15 residues. Germline CDR1 is LNHDA and CDR2 is SQIVND (reference sequence). The clonotype was recovered from a woman aged 25 to 39 with COVID-19, enrolled during active disease. The sample comprised peripheral blood. V gene TRBV19 combines with J gene TRBJ1-2, with 7 bases fitting TRBD1. The CDR3: CASSGGTAHLYGYTF. The CDR3 nucleotides are TGTGCCAGTAGTGGAGGGACAGCACACCTCTATGGCTACACCTTC.